This T cell receptor beta chain was recovered during a study of blood T cell repertoires in COVID-19 (dated by TCRdb to about 2020). The study in broad terms: Collaborator samples came from the United States, Italy and Spain and covered acute and convalescent phases of COVID-19. The material from the prospective study consisted of cDNA or gDNA derived from T cells, B-cell-depleted T cells, or PBMCs. Deeply sampled blood TCRbeta repertoires from subjects exposed to, actively infected with, or recovered from COVID-19 were included in the dataset. The repertoires were released in a freely available public database intended as a resource for research on the immune response to SARS-CoV-2. The samples were drawn from two sources: the first 160 participants of the ongoing ImmuneRACE study, and some 1,300 subjects contributed by 6 global collaborators. The sample metadata nearly always contained a de-identified subject ID, COVID-19 status, age in years and sex. Where HLA class I and class II types were available, the types were taken from metadata supplied by the sample provider, not from assay-based typing.

Enrolling through a virtual design, the prospective study's participants ranged in age from roughly 18 to 89 years and lived across about two dozen United States geographic areas. In the prospective study, cohorts were assigned on the basis of participant-reported clinical history obtained from a screening survey and a study questionnaire. For ImmuneRACE Cohort 3, a participant was defined as recovered based on two consecutive negative NP/OP PCR tests, clearance by a healthcare professional, or resolution of symptoms. Mobile phlebotomists in the prospective study collected whole blood, serum and a nasopharyngeal or oropharyngeal swab from every participant. Prospective study participants could optionally give additional blood draws and questionnaires over an approximately two-month period. Before DNA extraction, prospective study blood samples were shipped either frozen or at room temperature.

The immunoSEQ Assay, a bias-controlled multiplex PCR, was used to amplify TCRbeta CDR3 regions from genomic DNA. As for the authors' bioinformatics: Nucleated cell counts per sample were estimated from amplification of reference gene primers within the assay. Sequence reads were collapsed and filtered to measure the absolute abundance of every unique TCRbeta CDR3 rearrangement. For each sample, productive Simpson clonality was calculated as the square root of Simpson's diversity index over productive rearrangements. In its TCRdb copy, this immuneACCESS table keeps in-frame sequences only and misses some clones. Where compared with another copy, unresolved V genes explain less than half of these, and the others have no known cause. V, J and clone size reflect that table, while D and trimming were determined from the DNA. Across this sample there are roughly 370,000 clones, with approximately 90% seen only once. The top ten hold around 9.3% of the sample.

Overall results and qualifications from the work: Clinical and demographic metadata were provided uncurated, with the amount varying by source and participant.

This clone occurred once. What antigen it recognizes has not been identified. No qualities accompany the bases; no much larger clone lies one base away. The CDR3 starts with the cysteine, ends with the phenylalanine, and has 13 residues. Only the CDR3 region is kept as DNA, spanning 39 bases read in frame from base 1. The germline V gene yields MGHDK for CDR1 and SYGVNS for CDR2. V is cut by 4 bases and J by 5 bases, and the space between the germline ends is 6 bases. Sequencing was performed on PBMCs or T cells enriched from blood (not recorded which). The receptor comes from a woman in her forties or fifties who had recovered from COVID-19. This sequence uses TRBV25-1 and TRBJ1-6; the D gene cannot be named for sure. The CDR3 loop reads CASSVTDNSPLHF. The sequenced DNA is TGTGCCAGCAGTGTCACGGATAATTCACCCCTCCACTTT.